These 32 T cell receptor beta chains were all obtained from the same sample, sequenced in a study of blood T cell repertoires in COVID-19. TCRdb's copy holds only in-frame clones and misses some; the assay was immunoSEQ multiplex PCR. Here the sample spans some 350,000 clones, roughly 87% being singletons. The specimen was PBMCs or T cells enriched from blood (not recorded which). Receptors originate from a woman aged 25 to 39 who had recovered from COVID-19.

The DNA for the CDR3 is TGTGCCAGCAGTTTAAGGGATGGGACTAGCGGCACAGATACGCAGTATTTT. Protein product: CASSLRDGTSGTDTQYF. V gene TRBV27 combines with J gene TRBJ2-3; 10 bases map to TRBD2. Germline V gene sequence: CDR1 MNHEY, CDR2 SMNVEV (reference sequence). The J segment lost 1 base and the V segment lost 2 bases, leaving 6 bases of the junction unmatched. This CDR3 contains 17 residues.

This clone occurred once. This chain connects TRBV10-1 to TRBJ1-5; TRBD1 matches 8 bases. Germline loops: CDR1 WNHNN, CDR2 SYGVQD (reference sequence). This CDR3 comprises 15 residues. V lost 3 bases to trimming and J lost 2 bases; unmatched junction nucleotides: 3. CDR3 region: CASSESGQGNQPQHF. CDR3 bases: TGCGCCAGCAGTGAATCGGGACAGGGCAATCAGCCCCAGCATTTT.

This clone is a singleton in its sample. The chain couples TRBV29-1 to TRBJ1-2; TRBD1 is a possible D gene (5 bases). This CDR3 has 12 amino acids. V lost 4 bases, J lost 3 bases, and 9 bases lay in between. Germline V CDR1 and CDR2: SQVTM, ANQGSEA. Written as DNA, the CDR3 is TGCAGCGTTGTTGGGGCATACTATGGCTACACCTTC. Translation gives CSVVGAYYGYTF.

The V call is TRBV3-1 (or the pseudogene TRBV3-2), the J call TRBJ1-2; D may be TRBD1 (6 bases). V dropped 3 bases and J dropped 4 bases, with 12 bases sitting between them. CDR1 and CDR2 (germline): LGHDT, YNNKEL (reference sequence). The CDR3 has 14 amino acids. Here the CDR3 DNA reads TGTGCCAGCAGCCAGCTAGACAGGCCCTATGGCTACACCTTC. Translation: CASSQLDRPYGYTF.

The genes are TRBV21-1 and TRBJ1-5. TRBV21-1 is described as a pseudogene. CDR3 length: 13 residues. This CDR3 reads CASSNSVYQPQHF. In nucleotides, the CDR3 is TGTGCCAGCAGCAACTCGGTATATCAGCCCCAGCATTTT.

This clone occurred once. The V call is TRBV5-1, the J call TRBJ1-4; D not certain. CDR3 length: 14 amino acids. Germline CDR1 reads SGHRS; CDR2 reads YFSETQ. Trimming shortened V by 2 bases and J by 5 bases, and 10 bases separated the two germline ends. The CDR3 DNA reads as TGCGCCAGCAGCTTACAAACGGGGAATGAAAAACTGTTTTTT. This gives the protein CASSLQTGNEKLFF.

This clone has only one observation. The V and J genes are TRBV3-1 (or the pseudogene TRBV3-2) and TRBJ1-1; 7 bases map to TRBD1. The CDR3 length is 14 residues. Germline V gives CDR1 LGHDT, CDR2 YNNKEL (reference sequence). The J segment lost 1 base and the V segment lost 7 bases, leaving 6 bases of the junction unmatched. The CDR3 sequence is CASTRDRANTEAFF. CDR3 coding DNA: TGTGCCAGCACCCGAGACAGGGCGAACACTGAAGCTTTCTTT.

This chain joins TRBV5-1 and TRBJ1-4; 7 nucleotides match TRBD1. V was pared by 4 bases and J by 10 bases, with 10 bases of the junction left unmatched. Germline CDR1 is SGHRS and CDR2 is YFSETQ. The CDR3 contains 14 residues. The CDR3 reads CASSLTGVRGKLFF. CDR3 nucleotide sequence: TGCGCCAGCAGCCTCACAGGGGTAAGAGGAAAACTGTTTTTT.

This chain uses TRBV5-1 with TRBJ1-1; the D gene is possibly TRBD1 (5 bases). Germline-derived CDR1 and CDR2 are SGHRS and YFSETQ. V lost 1 base and J lost 4, with 14 bases in between. The CDR3 is 15 residues long. The CDR3 reads CASSLNAGITTEAFF. The DNA of the CDR3 is TGCGCCAGCAGCTTGAATGCAGGGATTACCACTGAAGCTTTCTTT. Full variable domain (rest looked up from reference TRBV5-1 and TRBJ1-1): KAGVTQTPRYLIKTRGQQVTLSCSPISGHRSVSWYQQTPGQGLQFLFEYFSETQRNKGNFPGRFSGRQFSNSRSEMNVSTLELGDSALYLCASSLNAGITTEAFFGQGTRLTVV.

The genes are TRBV7-9 and TRBJ1-1; 7 bases align to TRBD1. Germline V gene data show CDR1 as SEHNR and CDR2 as FQNEAQ (reference sequence). The CDR3 has 15 residues. Trimming took 2 bases from V and 5 from J; bases not matched to a gene: 8. The CDR3 reads CASSLLGGTATEAFF. Here the CDR3 DNA reads TGTGCCAGCAGCTTACTAGGCGGGACAGCAACTGAAGCTTTCTTT.

V is TRBV21-1 and J is TRBJ2-1; no DNA check was done on the table's D call, TRBD2. TRBV21-1 is recorded as a pseudogene. The CDR3 sequence is 16 residues long. Here the CDR3 DNA reads TGTGCCAGCAGCTTACTCCGGGACTCTCTCTACAATGAGCAGTTCTTC. Protein: CASSLLRDSLYNEQFF.

V is TRBV7-8 and J is TRBJ2-3, with 7 bases lining up with TRBD1. The V and J ends lost 5 bases and 11 bases, in that order; junction bases with no gene match: 4. The CDR3 runs to 11 residues. Germline CDR1 and CDR2: SGHVS and FQNEAQ. CDR3 in amino acids: CASSPDRRQYF. Written as DNA, the CDR3 is TGTGCCAGCAGCCCGGACAGGCGGCAGTATTTT.

The V gene is TRBV28, the J gene TRBJ2-7; 14 bases are shared with TRBD2. V dropped 8 bases and J dropped 7; count of bases not matched to a gene: 10. Per germline, CDR1 MDHEN and CDR2 SYDVKM. The CDR3 consists of 15 residues. The CDR3 sequence is CASLSGLAGGKEQYF. The CDR3 region has the DNA TGTGCCAGCTTATCAGGACTAGCGGGAGGAAAGGAGCAGTACTTC.

The chain links TRBV5-1 to TRBJ2-2, with 12 bases fitting TRBD2. From germline, CDR1 is SGHRS and CDR2 YFSETQ. V dropped 6 bases and J dropped 5; count of bases not matched to a gene: 5. The CDR3 contains 15 residues. The CDR3 loop reads CASKGLAGWTGELFF. The CDR3 coding sequence is TGCGCCAGCAAAGGACTAGCGGGGTGGACCGGGGAGCTGTTTTTT.

V is TRBV7-3 and J is TRBJ1-1; D unresolved. The CDR3 has 15 amino acids. Germline lookup yields CDR1 SGHTA and CDR2 FQGTGA. Trimming shortened V by 2 bases and J by 5 bases, and 15 bases separated the two germline ends. CDR3 DNA: TGTGCCAGCAGCTTAGGGCCGACGCACCAAACTGAAGCTTTCTTT. Translated, it gives CASSLGPTHQTEAFF.

The V gene is TRBV6-5, the J gene TRBJ1-2; D is possibly TRBD1 (6 bases). Per germline, CDR1 MNHEY and CDR2 SVGAGI. CDR3 length equals 15 residues. Trimming removed 5 bases at V and 4 bases at J, with 17 bases between. In DNA, the CDR3 is TGTGCCAGCAGTCAAATACAGGGTTCGTCCTATGGCTACACCTTC. Its protein is CASSQIQGSSYGYTF.

V usage is TRBV29-1 and J usage is TRBJ1-1, with TRBD1 as a possible D gene (6 bases). Trimming removed 3 bases at V and 1 base at J, with 9 bases between. Germline CDR1 SQVTM, CDR2 ANQGSEA. CDR3 length equals 13 residues. CDR3 sequence reads: CSVEGHQNTEAFF. The DNA of the CDR3 is TGCAGCGTTGAGGGACACCAGAACACTGAAGCTTTCTTT. Complete variable domain (other parts from reference TRBV29-1 and TRBJ1-1): SAVISQKPSRDICQRGTSLTIQCQVDSQVTMMFWYRQQPGQSLTLIATANQGSEATYESGFVIDKFPISRPNLTFSTLTVSNMSPEDSSIYLCSVEGHQNTEAFFGQGTRLTVV.

The chain couples TRBV9 to TRBJ2-7; 9 bases align to TRBD2. J gave up 7 bases and V 0 bases, and 5 bases lay outside the gene matches. Per the germline V gene, CDR1 is SGDLS and CDR2 is YYNGEE. The CDR3 runs 14 residues. The CDR3 nucleotides read TGTGCCAGCAGCGTAGTGGCGGGAGGGGGAGAGCAGTACTTC. It specifies CASSVVAGGGEQYF.

The gene calls are TRBV6-5 and TRBJ1-1; TRBD1 is a possible D gene (5 bases). Germline CDR1 reads MNHEY; CDR2 reads SVGAGI. The CDR3 spans 16 residues. Trimming took off 0 bases at V and 5 bases at J, with 16 bases between the two ends. The CDR3 bases are TGTGCCAGCAGTTACTCGATCGTTGGGGGAGGTACTGAAGCTTTCTTT. Translation gives CASSYSIVGGGTEAFF.

The rearrangement links TRBV28 to TRBJ1-1; a possible D gene is TRBD1 (5 bases). V was trimmed by 7 bases and J by 0 bases, leaving 15 bases between them. The CDR3 loop spans 15 amino acids. CDR1 is MDHEN, CDR2 SYDVKM, per germline. CDR3 amino acids: CASTTTGEMNTEAFF. CDR3 in DNA: TGTGCCAGCACAACTACAGGTGAGATGAACACTGAAGCTTTCTTT.

V usage is TRBV29-1 and J usage is TRBJ1-2, with TRBD1 matching over 10 bases. The CDR3 extends over 13 amino acids. CDR1 and CDR2 from the germline V gene are SQVTM and ANQGSEA. V lost 6 bases, J lost 7 bases, and 8 bases stayed unmatched. CDR3 in amino acids: CSVGDRGPRGYTF. The CDR3 DNA is TGCAGCGTGGGGGACAGGGGCCCCCGTGGCTACACCTTC. Complete variable domain (other parts from reference TRBV29-1 and TRBJ1-2): SAVISQKPSRDICQRGTSLTIQCQVDSQVTMMFWYRQQPGQSLTLIATANQGSEATYESGFVIDKFPISRPNLTFSTLTVSNMSPEDSSIYLCSVGDRGPRGYTFGSGTRLTVV.

V and J are TRBV5-1 and TRBJ2-7; D may be TRBD2 (5 bases). The V and J ends lost 4 bases and 5 bases respectively, with 22 bases between them. The germline V gene encodes CDR1 SGHRS and CDR2 YFSETQ. The CDR3 contains 16 residues. Here the CDR3 DNA reads TGCGCCAGCAGCCGGAGGTGGACTTATATTAACCACGAGCAGTACTTC. The encoded protein is CASSRRWTYINHEQYF.

J is TRBJ1-2 and V is TRBV6-6; D is perhaps TRBD1 (5 bases). The length of the CDR3 is 13 residues. CDR1 and CDR2 from the germline V gene are MNHNY and SVGAGI (reference sequence). V dropped 5 bases and J dropped 10 bases, with 17 bases sitting between them. CDR3 protein: CASSPNSWGDYTF. DNA for the CDR3: TGTGCCAGCAGTCCCAATTCCTGGGGGGACTACACCTTC.

The chain carries TRBV7-2 and TRBJ1-2; weak D call: TRBD1 (5 bases). CDR3 size: 14 residues. V was trimmed by 2 bases and J by 0 bases, leaving 7 bases between them. Germline V gives CDR1 SGHTA, CDR2 FQGNSA. This chain's CDR3 is CASSLWGTNYGYTF. CDR3 in DNA: TGTGCCAGCAGCTTATGGGGCACTAACTATGGCTACACCTTC.

This rearrangement joins TRBV5-6 to TRBJ2-2, with no clear D. This CDR3 comprises 16 residues. Germline CDR1 SGHDT, CDR2 YYEEEE. Trimming took off 1 base at V and 1 base at J, with 11 bases between the two ends. The CDR3 sequence is CASSLSYQKNTGELFF. The CDR3 DNA reads as TGTGCCAGCAGCTTGAGTTATCAGAAGAACACCGGGGAGCTGTTTTTT.

J is TRBJ2-7 and V is TRBV11-1; 7 positions agree with TRBD2. CDR3 length equals 13 residues. The V gene end was trimmed by 4 bases and the J gene end by 5 bases; junction bases not matched to a gene: 5. Germline assignment: CDR1 SGHAT and CDR2 FQDESV (reference sequence). The CDR3 nucleotides read TGTGCCAGCAGCTATGGACTAGTCGACGAGCAGTACTTC. Amino acids: CASSYGLVDEQYF.

This chain links TRBV24-1 with TRBJ2-1; 10 bases fit TRBD1. With 10 bases clipped from V and 9 bases from J, the junction kept 8 bases outside the gene matches. Germline-derived CDR1 and CDR2 are KGHDR and SFDVKD. The CDR3 contains 13 residues. The CDR3: CATRDRGRGEQFF. The DNA for the CDR3 is TGTGCCACAAGAGACAGGGGGCGAGGTGAGCAGTTCTTC.

This chain joins TRBV3-1 (or the pseudogene TRBV3-2) and TRBJ1-6; TRBD1 agrees at 7 bases. The CDR3 sequence is 14 residues long. J gave up 8 bases and V 1 base, and 2 bases lay outside the gene matches. Per the germline V gene, CDR1 is LGHDT and CDR2 is YNNKEL (reference sequence). This CDR3 reads CASSQAGGYSPLHF. In DNA form, the CDR3 reads TGTGCCAGCAGCCAAGCAGGGGGGTATTCACCCCTCCACTTT.

This clone was observed many times. The chain has TRBV2 and TRBJ1-2, with D unclear. This CDR3 has 13 residues. Germline V gives CDR1 SNHLY, CDR2 FYNNEI. The V end lost 6 bases, the J end lost 0 bases, and 8 bases lay between the germline ends. CDR3 in DNA: TGTGCCAGCAGCGACACAGCTAACTATGGCTACACCTTC. Encoded protein: CASSDTANYGYTF.

The CDR3 sequence: CASSATGDFTGELFF. The CDR3, as DNA: TGCGCCAGCAGCGCCACAGGGGATTTTACCGGGGAGCTGTTTTTT. This sequence joins TRBV5-1 and TRBJ2-2; TRBD1 matches 7 bases. The CDR3 length is 15 residues. Germline V gene sequence: CDR1 SGHRS, CDR2 YFSETQ. The trim removed 4 bases at V and 5 bases at J, leaving 8 bases unmatched.

The rearrangement uses TRBV7-2 and TRBJ2-5; TRBD1 matches 8 bases. This CDR3 is 17 amino acids long. The V gene end was trimmed by 0 bases and the J gene end by 5 bases; junction bases not matched to a gene: 11. CDR1 and CDR2 from the germline V gene are SGHTA and FQGNSA. CDR3 in amino acids: CASSLAYGRGLGETQYF. In DNA form, the CDR3 reads TGTGCCAGCAGCTTAGCATATGGCAGGGGGCTAGGTGAGACCCAGTACTTC.

The V and J genes are TRBV11-2 and TRBJ2-1; TRBD2 aligns across 8 bases. V was pared by 5 bases and J by 4 bases, with 7 bases of the junction left unmatched. This CDR3 comprises 15 residues. Germline CDR1 and CDR2: SGHAT and FQNNGV. The CDR3 sequence is CASSITSGNYNEQFF. The CDR3 region has the DNA TGTGCCAGCAGCATAACTAGCGGAAATTACAATGAGCAGTTCTTC.